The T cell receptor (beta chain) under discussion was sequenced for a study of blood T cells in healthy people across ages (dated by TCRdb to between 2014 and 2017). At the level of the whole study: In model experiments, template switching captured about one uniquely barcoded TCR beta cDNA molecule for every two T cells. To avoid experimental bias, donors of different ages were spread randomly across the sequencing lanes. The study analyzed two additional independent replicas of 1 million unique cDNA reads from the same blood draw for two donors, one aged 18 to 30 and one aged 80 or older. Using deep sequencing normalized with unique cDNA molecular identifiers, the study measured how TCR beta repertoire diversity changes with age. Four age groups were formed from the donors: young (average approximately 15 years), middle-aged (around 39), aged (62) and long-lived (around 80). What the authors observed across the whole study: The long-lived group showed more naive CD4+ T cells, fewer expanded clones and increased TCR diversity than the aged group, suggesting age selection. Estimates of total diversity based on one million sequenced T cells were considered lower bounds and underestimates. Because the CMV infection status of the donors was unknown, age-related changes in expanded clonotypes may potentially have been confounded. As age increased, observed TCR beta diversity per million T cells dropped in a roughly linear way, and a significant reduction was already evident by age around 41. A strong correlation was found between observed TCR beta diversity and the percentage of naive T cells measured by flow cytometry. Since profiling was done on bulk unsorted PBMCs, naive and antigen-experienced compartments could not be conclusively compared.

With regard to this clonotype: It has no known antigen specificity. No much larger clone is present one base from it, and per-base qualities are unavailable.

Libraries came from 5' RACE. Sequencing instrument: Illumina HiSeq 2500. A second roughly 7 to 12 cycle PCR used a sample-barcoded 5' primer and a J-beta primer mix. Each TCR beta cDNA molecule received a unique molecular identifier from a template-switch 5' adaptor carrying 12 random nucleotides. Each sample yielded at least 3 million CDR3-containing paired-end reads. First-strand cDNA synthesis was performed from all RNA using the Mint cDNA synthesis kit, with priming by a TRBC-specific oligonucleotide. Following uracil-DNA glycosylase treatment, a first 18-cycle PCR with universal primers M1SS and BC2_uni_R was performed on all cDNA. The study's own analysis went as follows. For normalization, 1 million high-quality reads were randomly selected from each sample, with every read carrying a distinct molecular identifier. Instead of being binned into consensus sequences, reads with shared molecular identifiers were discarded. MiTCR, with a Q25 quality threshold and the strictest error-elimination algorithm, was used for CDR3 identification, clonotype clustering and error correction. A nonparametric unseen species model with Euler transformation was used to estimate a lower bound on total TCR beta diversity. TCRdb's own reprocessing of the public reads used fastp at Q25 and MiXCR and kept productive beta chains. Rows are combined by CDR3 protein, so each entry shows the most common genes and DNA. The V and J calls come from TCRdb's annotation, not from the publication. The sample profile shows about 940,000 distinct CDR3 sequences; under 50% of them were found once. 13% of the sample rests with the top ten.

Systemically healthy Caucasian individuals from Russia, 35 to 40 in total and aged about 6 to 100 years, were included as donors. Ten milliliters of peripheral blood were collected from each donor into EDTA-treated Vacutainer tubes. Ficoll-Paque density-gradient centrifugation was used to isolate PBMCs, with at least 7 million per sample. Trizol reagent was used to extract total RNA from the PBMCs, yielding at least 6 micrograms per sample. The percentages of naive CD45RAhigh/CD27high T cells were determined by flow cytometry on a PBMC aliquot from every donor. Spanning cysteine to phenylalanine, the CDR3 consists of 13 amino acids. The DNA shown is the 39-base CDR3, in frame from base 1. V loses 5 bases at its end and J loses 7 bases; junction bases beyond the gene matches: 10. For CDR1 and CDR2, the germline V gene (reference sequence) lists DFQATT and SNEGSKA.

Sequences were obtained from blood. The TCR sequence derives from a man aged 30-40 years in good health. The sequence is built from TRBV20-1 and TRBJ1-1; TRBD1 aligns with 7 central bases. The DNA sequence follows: TGCAGTGCTTCTAGCAGGACAGGCTTTGAAGCTTTCTTT. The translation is CSASSRTGFEAFF.